Each of the 27 T cell receptor beta chains below was sequenced from the same sample in a study of blood T cell repertoires in COVID-19. The table came from immunoSEQ multiplex PCR; TCRdb's copy has only in-frame clones and leaves some out. The sample shows 240,000 or so clones, approximately 83% of them seen only once. Sequencing was done on a sample of peripheral blood. The receptors here all came from a woman aged 25 to 39 who had recovered from COVID-19.

The V call is TRBV20-1, the J call TRBJ2-3, with D possibly matching TRBD2 (6 bases). The V end was cut by 3 bases, the J end by 1 base, with 14 bases between. The CDR3 has 15 residues. The germline CDR1 and CDR2 sequences are DFQATT and SNEGSKA (reference sequence). CDR3 region: CSASPLATGTDTQYF. The CDR3 DNA sequence: TGCAGTGCTAGTCCCCTAGCGACTGGCACAGATACGCAGTATTTT.

The chain carries TRBV5-1 and TRBJ2-6; weak D call: TRBD2 (5 bases). Between the trimmed V and J ends, which lost 6 bases and 0 bases, there was a span of 19 bases. The CDR3 runs 18 residues. CDR1 is SGHRS, CDR2 YFSETQ, per germline. As DNA, the CDR3 is TGCGCCAGCACCCTGACCGGGAATCCAACCTCTGGGGCCAACGTCCTGACTTTC. Translating it yields CASTLTGNPTSGANVLTF.

The table lists this clone with a count of one. The rearrangement joins TRBV19 to TRBJ2-5, with D possibly matching TRBD1 (6 bases). Germline assignment: CDR1 LNHDA and CDR2 SQIVND (reference sequence). The germline V and J ends were trimmed by 11 bases and 2 bases, with 21 bases remaining between them. The CDR3 is 15 residues long. DNA of the CDR3: TGTGCCTTCCCGTATGACAGGACCTATCAAGAGACCCAGTACTTC. Translating it yields CAFPYDRTYQETQYF.

The rearrangement joins TRBV7-9 to TRBJ1-2; D call uncertain. This CDR3 comprises 14 residues. V lost 5 bases and J 8 bases, leaving 18 bases between the germline ends. Germline CDR1 reads SEHNR; CDR2 reads FQNEAQ (reference sequence). CDR3 residues: CASSQTGSLIGYTF. Written as DNA, the CDR3 is TGTGCCAGCAGCCAGACCGGGTCCCTCATAGGCTACACCTTC.

This chain links TRBV4-1 with TRBJ1-1, with TRBD1 as a possible D gene (5 bases). In germline, CDR1 is MGHRA, CDR2 YSYEKL. V lost 3 bases to trimming and J lost 6 bases, with 11 bases between them. This CDR3 comprises 13 residues. CDR3 nucleotides: TGCGCCAGCAGCCACGATGGGGGGGCTGAAGCTTTCTTT. It specifies CASSHDGGAEAFF.

The J gene is TRBJ2-3, the V gene TRBV24-1, with D unclear. The ends were cut back, 1 base at V and 14 bases at J, with 12 bases in the middle. Germline loops: CDR1 KGHDR, CDR2 SFDVKD. This CDR3 is built from 12 residues. CDR3 amino acids: CATSDFNLKRYF. The CDR3 bases are TGTGCCACCAGTGATTTTAATCTGAAGCGGTATTTT.

The V and J genes are TRBV7-9 and TRBJ1-3; possible D gene TRBD1, 5 bases. Germline V gives CDR1 SEHNR, CDR2 FQNEAQ (reference sequence). V shed 5 bases and J shed 0 bases, with 8 bases lying between them. The CDR3 length is 14 residues. In DNA form, the CDR3 reads TGTGCCAGCAGCCAGACAGCCTCTGGAAACACCATATATTTT. This codes for CASSQTASGNTIYF. Drawing the rest from reference TRBV7-9 and TRBJ1-3, the complete variable domain is DTGVSQNPRHKITKRGQNVTFRCDPISEHNRLYWYRQTLGQGPEFLTYFQNEAQLEKSRLLSDRFSAERPKGSFSTLEIQRTEQGDSAMYLCASSQTASGNTIYFGEGSWLTVV.

This chain joins TRBV7-9 and TRBJ1-1; D is perhaps TRBD1 (5 bases). The V and J ends lost 1 base and 7 bases respectively, with 13 bases between them. This CDR3 region has 14 residues. Per germline, CDR1 SEHNR and CDR2 FQNEAQ (reference sequence). The CDR3 sequence is CASSLVLSGNEAFF. CDR3 coding DNA: TGTGCCAGCAGCTTAGTTCTATCAGGGAATGAAGCTTTCTTT.

V gene TRBV7-2 combines with J gene TRBJ1-2; D uncertain. Trimming removed 8 bases at V and 4 bases at J, with 8 bases between. Germline lookup yields CDR1 SGHTA and CDR2 FQGNSA. The CDR3 is made up of 11 amino acids. The CDR3 sequence: CASPDFYGYTF. The DNA for the CDR3 is TGTGCCAGCCCAGATTTCTATGGCTACACCTTC.

The chain couples TRBV2 to TRBJ2-7, with 8 bases identical to TRBD1. CDR1 and CDR2 (germline): SNHLY, FYNNEI. The CDR3 loop spans 13 amino acids. Losses at the gene ends were 6 bases for V and 0 bases for J; bases not matched to a gene: 1. The CDR3 sequence is CASRTGASYEQYF. DNA of the CDR3: TGTGCCAGCAGGACAGGGGCCTCCTACGAGCAGTACTTC. The entire variable domain, with the rest obtained from reference TRBV2 and TRBJ2-7, is as follows: EPEVTQTPSHQVTQMGQEVILRCVPISNHLYFYWYRQILGQKVEFLVSFYNNEISEKSEIFDDQFSVERPDGSNFTLKIRSTKLEDSAMYFCASRTGASYEQYFGPGTRLTVT.

V usage is TRBV6-2 or TRBV6-3 and J usage is TRBJ2-7; D call uncertain. Trimming cost V 5 bases and J 0 bases, with 8 bases left between them. From germline, CDR1 is MNHEY and CDR2 SVGEGT. The CDR3 loop spans 13 amino acids. DNA of the CDR3: TGTGCCAGCAGTAGAACTATCTCCTACGAGCAGTACTTC. It translates to CASSRTISYEQYF.

The V and J genes are TRBV5-1 and TRBJ1-2, with TRBD1 matching over 10 bases. CDR3 size: 16 residues. The J segment lost 3 bases and the V segment lost 0 bases, leaving 5 bases of the junction unmatched. Germline lookup yields CDR1 SGHRS and CDR2 YFSETQ. CDR3: CASSLGPTGGDYGYTF. The CDR3 DNA follows: TGCGCCAGCAGCTTGGGGCCGACAGGGGGCGACTATGGCTACACCTTC.

The chain combines TRBV19 with TRBJ1-3; D is ambiguous. Germline lookup yields CDR1 LNHDA and CDR2 SQIVND (reference sequence). This CDR3 is built from 13 residues. Trimming took off 7 bases at V and 0 bases at J, with 7 bases between the two ends. CDR3 coding DNA: TGTGCCAGTAAGCTCCACTCTGGAAACACCATATATTTT. It encodes CASKLHSGNTIYF.

The CDR3 DNA follows: TGTGCCAGCAGCTTCGGATGGGTAGCGGGGGGCCATCAAGAGACCCAGTACTTC. Translated, it gives CASSFGWVAGGHQETQYF. This rearrangement joins TRBV7-6 to TRBJ2-5; 10 bases align to TRBD2. The V and J ends lost 3 bases and 2 bases, in that order; junction bases with no gene match: 12. This CDR3 region has 18 residues. CDR1 and CDR2 from the germline V gene are SGHVS and FNYEAQ.

V and J are TRBV6-5 and TRBJ2-1; 9 bases agree with TRBD1. The CDR3 totals 13 residues. J gave up 8 bases and V 7 bases, and 6 bases lay outside the gene matches. Germline loops: CDR1 MNHEY, CDR2 SVGAGI. The CDR3, as DNA: TGTGCCAGCACGGGACAGGGTGTGGATGAGCAGTTCTTC. Protein sequence: CASTGQGVDEQFF.

The chain employs TRBV6-2 or TRBV6-3 and TRBJ2-1; 8 bases align to TRBD2. Per germline, CDR1 MNHEY and CDR2 SVGEGT. This CDR3 comprises 16 residues. V gave up 0 bases and J gave up 8 bases; unmatched junction bases: 9. The CDR3 DNA sequence: TGTGCCAGCAGTTACTCCCAGCAGCGGGGGCCCCATGAGCAGTTCTTC. This sequence encodes CASSYSQQRGPHEQFF.

The chain carries TRBV5-6 and TRBJ2-5; D gene ambiguous. Trimming removed 3 bases at V and 9 bases at J, with 12 bases between. CDR3 length equals 12 residues. Germline V CDR1 and CDR2: SGHDT, YYEEEE. DNA of the CDR3: TGTGCCAGCAGCTCCCCGGGTATGGCCCAGTACTTC. It is translated as CASSSPGMAQYF.

V usage is TRBV19 and J usage is TRBJ1-2; possible D gene TRBD1, 6 bases. CDR1 is LNHDA and CDR2 is SQIVND in the germline V gene (reference sequence). V lost 6 bases to trimming and J lost 4 bases, with 12 bases between them. CDR3 length: 13 residues. CDR3 coding DNA: TGTGCCAGTAGGGCGACAGGTATCTATGGCTACACCTTC. Translating gives CASRATGIYGYTF.

The rearrangement links TRBV11-2 to TRBJ2-1; 9 nucleotides match TRBD1. Germline-derived CDR1 and CDR2 are SGHAT and FQNNGV. This CDR3 is 16 amino acids long. The trim removed 4 bases at V and 9 bases at J, leaving 13 bases unmatched. The CDR3: CASSSLRGQGISEQFF. The CDR3, as DNA: TGTGCCAGCAGCTCCCTGAGGGGACAGGGTATTAGTGAGCAGTTCTTC. Filled out from reference TRBV11-2 and TRBJ2-1, the complete variable domain reads EAGVAQSPRYKIIEKRQSVAFWCNPISGHATLYWYQQILGQGPKLLIQFQNNGVVDDSQLPKDRFSAERLKGVDSTLKIQPAKLEDSAVYLCASSSLRGQGISEQFFGPGTRLTVL.

The chain employs TRBV19 and TRBJ2-1; 9 nucleotides line up with TRBD2. The J segment lost 0 bases and the V segment lost 3 bases, leaving 9 bases of the junction unmatched. CDR3 length: 18 residues. CDR1 and CDR2 from the germline V gene are LNHDA and SQIVND (reference sequence). The CDR3 DNA reads as TGTGCCAGTAGTATGACACTAGCGGGTCGAAGCTCCTACAATGAGCAGTTCTTC. Protein sequence: CASSMTLAGRSSYNEQFF.

Concerning this clone: An end of the junction differs from the germline gene, which may be a read error. The chain couples TRBV30 to TRBJ2-7; 8 bases line up with TRBD1. This CDR3 has 13 residues. CDR1 and CDR2 (germline): GTSNPN, SVGIG (reference sequence). The CDR3 is CAWRGGAGTGVFF. The CDR3 coding sequence is TGTGCCTGGAGGGGGGGTGCCGGGACAGGAGTTTTTTTC.

The table lists this clone with a count of one. The rearrangement joins TRBV6-6 to TRBJ2-4, with D maybe TRBD2 (6 bases). Trimming shortened V by 0 bases and J by 6 bases, and 6 bases separated the two germline ends. The germline V gene encodes CDR1 MNHNY and CDR2 SVGAGI (reference sequence). CDR3 size: 13 residues. CDR3: CASSYSGRNIQYF. DNA of the CDR3: TGTGCCAGCAGTTACTCCGGGAGAAACATTCAGTACTTC.

The rearrangement uses TRBV11-1 and TRBJ1-2, with 9 bases that match TRBD1. CDR1 SGHAT and CDR2 FQDESV come from the germline V gene (reference sequence). The CDR3 runs to 14 residues. V trimming: 5 bases; J trimming: 4 bases; junction bases outside the gene matches: 5. In nucleotides, the CDR3 is TGTGCCAGCAGCACCGGACAGGGGATCTATGGCTACACCTTC. Protein product: CASSTGQGIYGYTF.

The chain has TRBV5-6 and TRBJ2-5; TRBD2 aligns across 9 bases. The CDR3 has 16 residues. The V gene's germline CDR1 is SGHDT and CDR2 YYEEEE. V was clipped by 0 bases and J by 9 bases; unmatched bases: 12. CDR3 coding DNA: TGTGCCAGCAGCTTGGGGACGCGGGGGGGCCTGGGACCCCAGTACTTC. Its translation is CASSLGTRGGLGPQYF.

This chain links TRBV4-3 with TRBJ2-7; D gene uncertain. Between the trimmed V and J ends, which lost 1 base and 3 bases, there was a span of 10 bases. CDR3 size: 14 residues. Germline loops: CDR1 LGHNA, CDR2 YSLEER. This CDR3 is CASSQGLSNYEQYF. The CDR3 DNA reads TGCGCCAGCAGCCAAGGGCTTAGCAACTACGAGCAGTACTTC.

The gene calls are TRBV30 and TRBJ2-1; tentatively, D is TRBD2 (5 bases). Trimming left V 0 bases short and J 9 bases short, with 15 bases between. Germline CDR1 and CDR2: GTSNPN and SVGIG (reference sequence). The CDR3 extends over 14 amino acids. In nucleotides, the CDR3 is TGTGCCTGGAGTGTAGGAGGCTTCCCCCCTGAGCAGTTCTTC. Its translation is CAWSVGGFPPEQFF. Variable domain in full (rest from reference TRBV30 and TRBJ2-1): SQTIHQWPATLVQPVGSPLSLECTVEGTSNPNLYWYRQAAGRGLQLLFYSVGIGQISSEVPQNLSASRPQDRQFILSSKKLLLSDSGFYLCAWSVGGFPPEQFFGPGTRLTVL.

The chain's CDR3 is CASSLRQGQNTEAFF. CDR3 sequence (DNA): TGTGCCAGCTCACTCCGACAGGGACAGAACACTGAAGCTTTCTTT. The chain uses TRBV18 and TRBJ1-1, with 7 bases aligning to TRBD1. CDR1 and CDR2 (germline): KGHSH, LQKENI. With V trimmed by 4 bases and J by 1 base, 6 bases remained unmatched. The CDR3 has 15 residues.